Each of the 8 T cell receptor beta chains below was sequenced from the same sample in a study of vaccination and CD4 T cells after COVID-19. Cultured CD4+ T cell DNA was sequenced using the Oncomine TCR Beta short-read assay. TCRdb redid the calling of the PCR reads with MiXCR, one entry per CDR3 protein. This sample has around 26,000 distinct CDR3 sequences, with less than 50% found just once. Their antigens remain unidentified. Regarding treatment: approximately 9-day PBMC culture with coronavirus spike peptide pools or control peptides (ViraFEST assay). The sample comprised CD4+ T cells from blood, cultured in vitro. The receptors come from a human donor who had recovered from COVID-19.

The rearrangement uses TRBV4-3 and TRBJ2-7, with 10 bases that match TRBD1. Germline loops: CDR1 LGHNA, CDR2 YSLEER. The CDR3 is 15 residues long. V shed 3 bases, J shed 0 bases, and the junction held 2 bases outside the gene matches. The CDR3 spells CASSQGQGFSYEQYF. The CDR3, as DNA: TGCGCCAGCAGCCAGGGACAGGGGTTCTCCTACGAGCAGTACTTC.

The CDR3 sequence: CSARTAGDEQFF. CDR3 bases: TGCAGTGCAAGGACGGCTGGGGATGAGCAGTTCTTC. This sequence joins TRBV20-1 and TRBJ2-1; D is undetermined. CDR3 size: 12 residues. CDR1 is DFQATT and CDR2 is SNEGSKA in the germline V gene (reference sequence). V was cut by 6 bases and J by 8 bases, with 14 bases left in between.

This clonotype has a handful of counts. The chain recombines TRBV19 with TRBJ1-1, with a weak D call TRBD1 (6 bases). V was trimmed by 5 bases and J by 1 base, leaving 11 bases between them. This CDR3 is built from 14 residues. Per the germline V gene, CDR1 is LNHDA and CDR2 is SQIVND (reference sequence). For the CDR3, the DNA is TGTGCCAGTAGTCCCTGGACAGAGAACACTGAAGCTTTCTTT. Its translation: CASSPWTENTEAFF.

In this sample, this clonotype turned up a few times. The rearrangement uses TRBV2 and TRBJ1-3, with no clear D. Per the germline V gene, CDR1 is SNHLY and CDR2 is FYNNEI. Trimming took off 7 bases at V and 2 bases at J, with 3 bases between the two ends. The CDR3 runs 11 residues. CDR3 DNA: TGTGCCAGCACCCCTGGAAACACCATATATTTT. Its translation: CASTPGNTIYF.

This chain joins TRBV11-2 and TRBJ2-3; 8 nucleotides match TRBD2. Germline CDR1 and CDR2: SGHAT and FQNNGV. This CDR3 is 13 amino acids long. J was trimmed by 7 bases and V by 8 bases; bases with no gene match: 8. This chain's CDR3 is CASARTSQNTQYF. The DNA of the CDR3 is TGTGCCAGCGCTCGGACTAGCCAGAATACGCAGTATTTT.

V and J are TRBV4-1 and TRBJ2-7; possibly TRBD2 for D (5 bases). Germline-derived CDR1 and CDR2 are MGHRA and YSYEKL. Trimming shortened V by 1 base and J by 3 bases, and 31 bases separated the two germline ends. This CDR3 has 21 amino acids. The CDR3 region has the DNA TGCGCCAGCAGCCAAGCTCGGGATCCCCTTCCTCGTGGGCAGTTCCACTACGAGCAGTACTTC. This gives the protein CASSQARDPLPRGQFHYEQYF.

The rearrangement links TRBV19 to TRBJ2-1; 9 bases fit TRBD2. Germline assignment: CDR1 LNHDA and CDR2 SQIVND (reference sequence). V trimming: 4 bases; J trimming: 8 bases; junction bases outside the gene matches: 9. The CDR3 consists of 15 residues. The DNA for the CDR3 is TGTGCCAGTAGTAGTAGGACTAGCGAAGGGGATGAGCAGTTCTTC. Protein sequence: CASSSRTSEGDEQFF.

The chain uses TRBV19 and TRBJ2-2; 9 bases fit TRBD2. Losses at the gene ends were 6 bases for V and 3 bases for J; bases not matched to a gene: 5. There are 15 residues in the CDR3. Germline lookup yields CDR1 LNHDA and CDR2 SQIVND (reference sequence). The DNA of the CDR3 is TGTGCCAGTAGCCGGGGACTAGCATACACCGGGGAGCTGTTTTTT. Its protein product is CASSRGLAYTGELFF.